A selection of T cell receptor beta chains follows, all from one sample in a study of regulatory T cells in long-lasting Graves disease. TCRdb re-called the multiplex PCR reads with MiXCR, one entry per CDR3 protein. The sample contains 390,000 or so distinct CDR3 sequences, roughly 12% of which appear only once. In addition, the sample was reused for a study of T cells in Graves' hyperthyroidism and ophthalmopathy.

Sequences were derived from peripheral blood mononuclear cells (PBMCs), sampled at new diagnosis, from a patient treated with antithyroid drugs. The receptors originated from a woman younger than 30 with Graves disease. The CDR3 runs from the conserved cysteine through the conserved F or W. Fields, in order: J gene, V gene, D gene, clone size, CDR3 DNA, CDR3 protein. The D gene is left open where the match is weak. Expanded clones are given a class, and other clones once, few, many or no size at all.

>TRBJ2-5|TRBV4-2|-|-
TGTGCCAGCAGCTCAACAGGGAAGCCCCCCCAAGAGACCCAGTACTTC
CASSSTGKPPQETQYF
>TRBJ1-5|TRBV12-3/TRBV12-4|TRBD1|-
TGTGCCAGCAGCCCCGACAGGGTTGGACAGCCCCAGCATTTT
CASSPDRVGQPQHF
>TRBJ2-3|TRBV20-1|TRBD2|many
TGCAGTGCCGTTCCCGGGAGGTCTACAGATACGCAGTATTTT
CSAVPGRSTDTQYF
>TRBJ1-6|TRBV27|-|many
TGTGCCAGCAGTTTATCGGTTCGTGACACCCTTGTCGCACCCCTCCACTTT
CASSLSVRDTLVAPLHF
>TRBJ1-5|TRBV6-1|-|-
TGTGCCAGCAGCCCCCGGGGGGGGAGTGAGCCCCAGCATTTT
CASSPRGGSEPQHF
>TRBJ1-6|TRBV20-1|-|many
TGCAGTGCTAGAGTCCCCAGTTATAATTCACCCCTCCACTTT
CSARVPSYNSPLHF
>TRBJ2-5|TRBV11-2|TRBD2|many
TGTGCCAGCAGCCAGGGACTAATGTCGTACCAAGAGACCCAGTACTTC
CASSQGLMSYQETQYF
>TRBJ1-6|TRBV6-2/TRBV6-3|-|many
TGTGCCAGCAGTGCCACAGGGACGGGGTCACCCCTCCACTTT
CASSATGTGSPLHF
>TRBJ1-1|TRBV27|-|-
TGTGCCAGCAGTTTATCTGCGGGAGGTGAAGCTTTCTTT
CASSLSAGGEAFF
>TRBJ1-2|TRBV7-9|TRBD1|many
TGTGCCAGCAGCTCAGCCGGGACAGTTGATGGCTACACCTTC
CASSSAGTVDGYTF
>TRBJ1-5|TRBV12-3/TRBV12-4|TRBD1|many
TGTGCCAGCAGTTCGGGACAGGGGACCCAGCCCCAGCATTTT
CASSSGQGTQPQHF
>TRBJ1-1|TRBV29-1|-|few
TGCAGCGTTGAAGATCACGGAAGAGGGACCACTGAAGCTTTCTTT
CSVEDHGRGTTEAFF
>TRBJ2-5|TRBV12-3/TRBV12-4|TRBD2|many
TGTGCCAGCAGCCTCGCCTTCGGGGGGGCTACACAAGAGACCCAGTACTTC
CASSLAFGGATQETQYF
>TRBJ1-2|TRBV10-3|TRBD1|-
TGTGCCATCAGTATTTTCGGACAGGGTTCCCCTAACTATGGCTACACCTTC
CAISIFGQGSPNYGYTF
>TRBJ2-3|TRBV20-1|-|many
TGCAGTGCTAAAGACCCCCTAGCCACAGATACGCAGTATTTT
CSAKDPLATDTQYF
>TRBJ2-2|TRBV28|-|few
TGTGCCAGCAGTTTTGGTTCGCGAGGAGACGGGGAGCTGTTTTTT
CASSFGSRGDGELFF
>TRBJ1-2|TRBV27|TRBD1|few
TGTGCCAGCAGTTTATCCGGGACAGAGAATGGCTACACCTTC
CASSLSGTENGYTF
>TRBJ2-2|TRBV29-1|-|many
TGCAGCGTGGCCCGCTCGGGACCGATTAACACCGGGGAGCTGTTTTTT
CSVARSGPINTGELFF
>TRBJ2-3|TRBV13|-|many
TGTGCCAGCACCCTATGGGGCCTAGACTTGATGACGCAGTATTTT
CASTLWGLDLMTQYF
>TRBJ2-2|TRBV25-1|-|-
TGTGCCAGCAGTGATCGTAATAGCGATGAGGGGAACACCGGGGAGCTGTTTTTT
CASSDRNSDEGNTGELFF
>TRBJ1-2|TRBV2|TRBD1|many
TGTGCCAGCAGGGGACAGTCGACGCGTGGCTACACCTTC
CASRGQSTRGYTF
>TRBJ1-4|TRBV2|-|many
TGTGCCAGCAGTAGTGGGAGAAGTGAAAAACTGTTTTTT
CASSSGRSEKLFF
>TRBJ2-5|TRBV4-1|-|few
TGCGCCAGCAGCCAAGTCGGTGCCCTGGGGGAGACCCAGTACTTC
CASSQVGALGETQYF
>TRBJ2-1|TRBV28|TRBD1|-
TGTGCCAGCAGTTCACCCGGGACAGGGATATACAATGAGCAGTTCTTC
CASSSPGTGIYNEQFF
>TRBJ2-1|TRBV15|TRBD2|few
TGTGCCACCAGTGAGCGGGGGGGCTACAATGAGCAGTTCTTC
CATSERGGYNEQFF
>TRBJ1-5|TRBV19|-|few
TGTGCCAGTCGAGCCGGGTCGGGGTTGAGGAGTCAGCCCCAGCATTTT
CASRAGSGLRSQPQHF
>TRBJ2-1|TRBV3-1|TRBD1|many
TGTGCCAGCAGCCAAGTCGGGACAGCCTACAATGAGCAGTTCTTC
CASSQVGTAYNEQFF
>TRBJ1-5|TRBV6-1|TRBD1|many
TGTGCCAGCACTCCCCGGGGGACAGATCAGCCCCAGCATTTT
CASTPRGTDQPQHF
>TRBJ2-3|TRBV6-2/TRBV6-3|TRBD2|-
TGTGCCAGCAGTCCCCGGACTAGCGGCTTCACAGATACGCGGTATTTT
CASSPRTSGFTDTRYF
>TRBJ2-3|TRBV2|TRBD2|few
TGTGCCAGCAGGGATCGACTAGCGGGGGGCACAGATACGCAGTATTTT
CASRDRLAGGTDTQYF
>TRBJ1-4|TRBV27|-|many
TGTGCCAGCAAGGAAGGGTGGGGTGGAAAACTGTTTTTT
CASKEGWGGKLFF
>TRBJ1-2|TRBV15|TRBD1|many
TGTGCCACCAGCTTACCCGGGACAGCAAAGGGCTACACCTTC
CATSLPGTAKGYTF
>TRBJ2-6|TRBV4-3|-|many
TGCGCCAGCAGCCAAGATTTTAGCTCTGGGGCCAACGTCCTGACTTTC
CASSQDFSSGANVLTF
>TRBJ1-5|TRBV6-2/TRBV6-3|-|few
TGTGCCGGCAGTCGGGAAGTTAATCAGCCCCAGCATTTT
CAGSREVNQPQHF
>TRBJ2-7|TRBV28|-|many
TGTGCCAGCAGTCTCCCTGTGACTTACGAGCAGTACTTC
CASSLPVTYEQYF
>TRBJ1-5|TRBV28|-|many
TGTGCCAGCAGTTTACAGCCCCAGCATTTT
CASSLQPQHF
>TRBJ1-5|TRBV20-1|-|many
TGCAGTGTTCTACAGGGTCTATATAGCAATCAGCCCCAGCATTTT
CSVLQGLYSNQPQHF
>TRBJ2-5|TRBV7-9|-|many
TGTGCCAGCAGCCCGGGTGGACCTTTACAAGAGACCCAGTACTTC
CASSPGGPLQETQYF
>TRBJ2-1|TRBV11-3|TRBD2|few
TGTGCCAGCAGCTTAGATGGGCTAGCGGGAGGACGTAAGTTCTTC
CASSLDGLAGGRKFF
>TRBJ2-7|TRBV20-1|TRBD1|many
TGCAGTGCTACCTACGGCGGACAGGGGGAAGGCGAGCAGTACTTC
CSATYGGQGEGEQYF
>TRBJ2-7|TRBV30|TRBD1|many
TGTGCCTGGAGTGAGGCAGGGGGCGGTGAGCAGTACTTC
CAWSEAGGGEQYF
>TRBJ1-2|TRBV15|-|many
TGTGCCACCAGCAGTTCCGGGACGGACCCTTATGGCTACACCTTC
CATSSSGTDPYGYTF
>TRBJ1-4|TRBV7-2|-|few
TGTGCCAGCAGCTTGGGTCCTCGGACGGACGATCATGAAAAACTGTTTTTT
CASSLGPRTDDHEKLFF
>TRBJ2-1|TRBV11-2|-|many
TGTGCCAGCAGCTTATTACGGGAGCGATACAATGAGCAGTTCTTC
CASSLLRERYNEQFF
>TRBJ2-1|TRBV12-3/TRBV12-4|-|many
TGTGCCAGCAGTTTACACCCATCCACCTACAATGAGCAGTTCTTC
CASSLHPSTYNEQFF
>TRBJ1-5|TRBV2|-|many
TGTGCCAGCACTAGGGAGCAGGGTGCCAATCAGCCCCAGCATTTT
CASTREQGANQPQHF
>TRBJ2-1|TRBV3-1|-|many
TGTGCCAGCAGCCAAGGGACAGCGATATCCTACAATGAGCAGTTCTTC
CASSQGTAISYNEQFF